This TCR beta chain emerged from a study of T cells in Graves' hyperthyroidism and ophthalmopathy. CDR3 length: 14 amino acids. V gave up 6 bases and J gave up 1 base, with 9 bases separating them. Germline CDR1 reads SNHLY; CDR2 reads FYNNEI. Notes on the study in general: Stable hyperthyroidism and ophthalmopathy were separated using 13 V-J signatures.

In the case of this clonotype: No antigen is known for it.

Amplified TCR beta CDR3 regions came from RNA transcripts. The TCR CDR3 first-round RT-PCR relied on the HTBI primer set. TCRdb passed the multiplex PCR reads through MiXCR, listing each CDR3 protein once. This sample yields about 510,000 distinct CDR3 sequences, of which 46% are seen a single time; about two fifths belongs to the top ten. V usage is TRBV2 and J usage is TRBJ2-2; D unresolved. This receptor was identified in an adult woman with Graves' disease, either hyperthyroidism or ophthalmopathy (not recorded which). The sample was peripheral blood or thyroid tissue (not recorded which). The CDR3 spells CASSRALNTGELFF. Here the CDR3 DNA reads TGTGCCAGCAGCCGGGCTTTGAACACCGGGGAGCTGTTTTTT.